These 18 T cell receptor beta chains were all obtained from the same sample, sequenced in a study of human T cells and chemical hapten exposure. TCRdb independently ran MiXCR on the RACE reads; one entry per CDR3 protein. This repertoire shows approximately 160,000 distinct CDR3 sequences, about a quarter found once; its top ten account for around 2.3%. The sample's time point: patch test 3, about 24 weeks after DPC sensitization. Treatment here: therapeutic diphenylcyclopropenone sensitization with weekly scalp DPC. This sample comprised whole blood, obtained in connection with sensitization to the hapten diphenylcyclopropenone (DPC). These receptors were taken from a woman aged 18-29 years with alopecia areata. Some clones in this sample may be carry-over from other donors' samples.

This clonotype has just a few counts. This chain uses TRBV29-1 with TRBJ2-5, with 8 bases fitting TRBD2. The CDR3 covers 15 residues. The V gene end was trimmed by 6 bases and the J gene end by 3 bases; junction bases not matched to a gene: 12. CDR1 and CDR2 (germline): SQVTM, ANQGSEA. CDR3 bases: TGCAGCGTCACGCGGGGGGTCCGATATGAAGAGACCCAGTACTTC. Its translation is CSVTRGVRYEETQYF. The complete variable domain, with remaining parts taken from reference TRBV29-1 and TRBJ2-5, reads SAVISQKPSRDICQRGTSLTIQCQVDSQVTMMFWYRQQPGQSLTLIATANQGSEATYESGFVIDKFPISRPNLTFSTLTVSNMSPEDSSIYLCSVTRGVRYEETQYFGPGTRLLVL.

The chain is built from TRBV18 and TRBJ2-1, with D possibly matching TRBD2 (5 bases). Trimming removed 4 bases from V and 7 bases from J, with 8 bases in between. The CDR3 is 12 residues long. Germline CDR1 reads KGHSH; CDR2 reads LQKENI. The CDR3 DNA is TGTGCCAGCTCACTACTAGGAAATGAGCAGTTCTTC. As protein: CASSLLGNEQFF.

The chain joins TRBV3-1 to TRBJ2-7; D may correspond to TRBD1 or TRBD2 (5 bases each). The CDR3 runs to 13 residues. Trimming took off 3 bases at V and 3 bases at J, with 9 bases between the two ends. CDR1 LGHDT and CDR2 YNNKEL come from the germline V gene (reference sequence). In DNA form, the CDR3 reads TGTGCCAGCAGCCAGGGACGGTTCTACGAGCAGTACTTC. Its translation is CASSQGRFYEQYF.

In this sample, this clonotype turned up a few times. The chain joins TRBV20-1 to TRBJ2-7; 15 nucleotides line up with TRBD2. This CDR3 has 14 residues. The V gene end was trimmed by 6 bases and the J gene end by 6 bases; junction bases not matched to a gene: 6. Per the germline V gene, CDR1 is DFQATT and CDR2 is SNEGSKA (reference sequence). CDR3 nucleotides: TGCAGTGCCAGGACTAGCGGGAGGGTAAGCGAGCAGTACTTC. Protein product: CSARTSGRVSEQYF.

The chain is built from TRBV28 and TRBJ1-6; D is perhaps TRBD1 (5 bases). Deletions cut 7 bases from V and 1 base from J, with 11 bases between. The germline gives CDR1 MDHEN, CDR2 SYDVKM. This CDR3 spans 15 amino acids. The CDR3 nucleotides read TGTGCCAGCACCGAACGGGGGTCCTATAATTCACCCCTCCACTTT. Its translation: CASTERGSYNSPLHF.

The chain combines TRBV20-1 with TRBJ2-5; D call uncertain. Germline V gene data show CDR1 as DFQATT and CDR2 as SNEGSKA (reference sequence). CDR3 length equals 15 residues. V lost 0 bases and J 2 bases, leaving 13 bases between the germline ends. CDR3 nucleotides: TGCAGTGCTAGAGACAGCAGGAGCCCTCAAGAGACCCAGTACTTC. The encoded protein is CSARDSRSPQETQYF.

CDR3 sequence: CASSYRGFGTDTQYF. CDR3 sequence (DNA): TGTGCCAGCAGTTATAGGGGTTTCGGTACAGATACGCAGTATTTT. The chain uses TRBV6-5 and TRBJ2-3; weak D call: TRBD1 (5 bases). V gave up 3 bases and J gave up 3 bases, with 13 bases separating them. The germline V gene has CDR1 MNHEY and CDR2 SVGAGI. The CDR3 covers 15 residues.

V gene TRBV4-2 combines with J gene TRBJ2-7; D possibly corresponds to TRBD2 (6 bases). V was trimmed by 0 bases and J by 0 bases, leaving 9 bases between them. The V gene's germline CDR1 is LGHNA and CDR2 YNFKEQ. The CDR3 runs 15 residues. CDR3 region: CASSQESSDSYEQYF. DNA of the CDR3: TGTGCCAGCAGCCAAGAATCTAGCGACTCCTACGAGCAGTACTTC.

The genes are TRBV6-2 or TRBV6-3 and TRBJ2-2; perhaps TRBD2 as D (5 bases). The germline gives CDR1 MNHEY, CDR2 SVGEGT. The V end was cut by 4 bases, the J end by 5 bases, with 20 bases between. The CDR3 runs 17 residues. CDR3 protein: CASSFHMDSGTTGELFF. The DNA of the CDR3 is TGTGCCAGCAGTTTCCATATGGACTCAGGAACAACCGGGGAGCTGTTTTTT.

This clonotype was picked up one time. This chain connects TRBV9 to TRBJ2-7, with D tentatively TRBD1 (5 bases). CDR1 and CDR2 (germline): SGDLS, YYNGEE. The CDR3 spans 14 residues. V lost 4 bases to trimming and J lost 0 bases, with 11 bases between them. CDR3 protein: CASSLHRSSYEQYF. DNA of the CDR3: TGTGCCAGCAGCTTGCACAGGAGCTCCTACGAGCAGTACTTC. The full variable domain, with the rest looked up from reference TRBV9 and TRBJ2-7, is DSGVTQTPKHLITATGQRVTLRCSPRSGDLSVYWYQQSLDQGLQFLIQYYNGEERAKGNILERFSAQQFPDLHSELNLSSLELGDSALYFCASSLHRSSYEQYFGPGTRLTVT.

The rearrangement links TRBV7-9 to TRBJ2-7; TRBD2 agrees at 12 bases. This CDR3 contains 15 residues. From germline, CDR1 is SEHNR and CDR2 FQNEAQ (reference sequence). The V gene end was trimmed by 5 bases and the J gene end by 6 bases; junction bases not matched to a gene: 8. The CDR3 bases are TGTGCCAGCAGCCTCCGGACTAGCGGGGACTTCGAGCAGTACTTC. This gives the protein CASSLRTSGDFEQYF.

The gene calls are TRBV7-9 and TRBJ1-2; 8 bases are shared with TRBD1. This CDR3 contains 13 residues. J was trimmed by 8 bases and V by 5 bases; bases with no gene match: 7. Germline lookup yields CDR1 SEHNR and CDR2 FQNEAQ (reference sequence). The CDR3 spells CASSEGQATGYTF. CDR3 in DNA: TGTGCCAGCAGCGAGGGACAGGCCACGGGCTACACCTTC.

The chain is built from TRBV7-9 and TRBJ1-1; 9 bases line up with TRBD1. The CDR3 covers 14 residues. Germline assignment: CDR1 SEHNR and CDR2 FQNEAQ (reference sequence). V lost 5 bases and J lost 11; bases outside the gene matches: 12. CDR3 in DNA: TGTGCCAGCAGCCGCGAAGCGGGACAGGGACGTGCTTTCTTT. Protein sequence: CASSREAGQGRAFF.

This chain uses TRBV5-1 with TRBJ1-2, with 10 bases matching TRBD1. The CDR3 sequence is 15 residues long. With V trimmed by 0 bases and J by 8 bases, 7 bases remained unmatched. CDR1 is SGHRS and CDR2 is YFSETQ in the germline V gene. The CDR3 loop reads CASSLDRDRGGGYTF. As DNA, the CDR3 is TGCGCCAGCAGCTTGGACCGGGACAGGGGTGGCGGCTACACCTTC.

This chain joins TRBV7-9 and TRBJ2-4; TRBD1 agrees at 8 bases. The ends lost 5 bases at V and 2 bases at J; junction bases unmatched: 8. The CDR3 sequence is 16 residues long. Germline V gene lookup returns CDR1 SEHNR and CDR2 FQNEAQ (reference sequence). This CDR3 is CASSASRGRTKNIQYF. The CDR3 DNA is TGTGCCAGCAGCGCGAGCAGGGGGCGGACCAAAAACATTCAGTACTTC.

There are a few counts of this clonotype. The chain combines TRBV9 with TRBJ2-7, with D uncertain. The CDR3 runs to 12 residues. V lost 0 bases to trimming and J lost 5 bases, with 6 bases between them. CDR1 is SGDLS, CDR2 YYNGEE, per germline. The CDR3 coding sequence is TGTGCCAGCAGCGTAGATGGGAACGAGCAGTACTTC. Translated: CASSVDGNEQYF. The full variable domain, with the rest looked up from reference TRBV9 and TRBJ2-7, is DSGVTQTPKHLITATGQRVTLRCSPRSGDLSVYWYQQSLDQGLQFLIQYYNGEERAKGNILERFSAQQFPDLHSELNLSSLELGDSALYFCASSVDGNEQYFGPGTRLTVT.

This clonotype came up a few times. The V call is TRBV18, the J call TRBJ2-1, with TRBD1 matching 12 bases. With 3 bases clipped from V and 10 bases from J, the junction kept 10 bases outside the gene matches. Germline V CDR1 and CDR2: KGHSH, LQKENI. CDR3 length: 16 residues. CDR3: CASSPPGQGARGEQFF. For the CDR3, the DNA is TGTGCCAGCTCACCGCCGGGACAGGGGGCGCGGGGGGAGCAGTTCTTC.

This chain joins TRBV6-2 or TRBV6-3 and TRBJ2-3, with 7 bases aligning to TRBD2. The trim removed 6 bases at V and 3 bases at J, leaving 6 bases unmatched. This CDR3 has 14 amino acids. The germline V gene encodes CDR1 MNHEY and CDR2 SVGEGT. In nucleotides, the CDR3 is TGTGCCAGCAGACTGGGACTATCAACAGATACGCAGTATTTT. Protein sequence: CASRLGLSTDTQYF.